A single count supports the clone carrying this TCR beta chain. The antigen is not known. PCR involved 60 Vbeta and 13 Jbeta primers. Profiling relied on immunoSEQ multiplex PCR, and the TCRdb table lists in-frame clones only, not all of them. The sample includes 150,000 to 200,000 clones, over 70% of them seen just once. This specimen comes from a study of cytomegalovirus exposure and HLA in healthy donors. Findings of the study overall: The study found most TCR sequences rare, yet found some public TCRs in many donors.

Unrecorded immune exposure was likely among donors, who were nominally healthy when sampled. Sequences were obtained from PBMCs. The receptor's source is a male donor in good health and CMV-seronegative.

The CDR3 DNA is TGTGCCAGCACCCTCCTCTGGACAGGGGCTAGGAACACTGAAGCTTTCTTT. Encoded protein: CASTLLWTGARNTEAFF. The chain recombines TRBV28 with TRBJ1-1; 9 bases fit TRBD1. V lost 7 bases, J lost 1 base, and 13 bases stayed unmatched. This CDR3 contains 17 residues. The germline V gene encodes CDR1 MDHEN and CDR2 SYDVKM.